A single sample gave rise to the 2 T cell receptor beta chains below, sequenced in a study of cytotoxic CD8 clonotypes in ibrutinib-treated CLL (dated by TCRdb to 2020 to 2022). Library preparation employed the immunoSEQ multiplex PCR assay. TCRdb provides this immuneACCESS table in a form limited to in-frame rearrangements. Some clones are lacking; in checked studies, under half of them reflect an unresolved V gene, and why the rest are absent is not known. For this sample there are 160,000 or so clones; less than 85% appear just once. The top ten constitute about 4.5% of the sample. In the paper's terms, the time point label means: around 25 months on ibrutinib. Sequenced material: PBMCs, taken after 24 months of ibrutinib treatment. The receptor set was obtained from a human donor with chronic lymphocytic leukemia.

The chain recombines TRBV5-4 with TRBJ2-1; 12 bases line up with TRBD2. V lost 1 base, J lost 0 bases, and 8 bases stayed unmatched. The CDR3 is made up of 19 amino acids. Germline CDR1 SGHNT, CDR2 YYREEE (reference sequence). In DNA form, the CDR3 reads TGTGCCAGCAGCTTGAAAGCTAGCGGGAGGGTTAGCTCCTACAATGAGCAGTTCTTC. Translated: CASSLKASGRVSSYNEQFF. The entire variable domain, with the rest obtained from reference TRBV5-4 and TRBJ2-1, is as follows: ETGVTQSPTHLIKTRGQQVTLRCSSQSGHNTVSWYQQALGQGPQFIFQYYREEENGRGNFPPRFSGLQFPNYSSELNVNALELDDSALYLCASSLKASGRVSSYNEQFFGPGTRLTVL.

This chain's CDR3 is CASSSSGGVQETQYF. In DNA form, the CDR3 reads TGCGCCAGCAGCTCTAGCGGGGGGGTACAAGAGACCCAGTACTTC. This rearrangement joins TRBV5-1 to TRBJ2-5, with TRBD2 matching 12 bases. The germline V gene has CDR1 SGHRS and CDR2 YFSETQ. With 3 bases clipped from V and 2 bases from J, the junction kept 2 bases outside the gene matches. The CDR3 has 15 residues. Together with reference TRBV5-1 and TRBJ2-5, the CDR3 gives the full variable domain: KAGVTQTPRYLIKTRGQQVTLSCSPISGHRSVSWYQQTPGQGLQFLFEYFSETQRNKGNFPGRFSGRQFSNSRSEMNVSTLELGDSALYLCASSSSGGVQETQYFGPGTRLLVL.